The 14 T cell receptor beta chains given below trace back to one sample, sequenced in a study of technical replicates of blood from a few donors. Here immunoSEQ multiplex PCR was the method, and the copy in TCRdb shows in-frame clones only, minus some. The table shows about 85,000 clones, with around 94% occurring only once. The sequencing input was T cells isolated from PBMCs. The receptors originated from a human donor in good health.

J is TRBJ2-7 and V is TRBV27; D is ambiguous. CDR1 MNHEY and CDR2 SMNVEV come from the germline V gene (reference sequence). This CDR3 region has 14 residues. V lost 4 bases, J lost 2 bases, and 12 bases lay in between. CDR3 coding DNA: TGTGCCAGCAGTTCGGTAGTGGGCCCCTACGAGCAGTACTTC. Protein product: CASSSVVGPYEQYF.

V gene TRBV5-1 combines with J gene TRBJ1-1, with unresolved D. The CDR3 sequence is 14 residues long. V gave up 1 base and J gave up 3 bases, with 10 bases separating them. CDR1 and CDR2 from the germline V gene are SGHRS and YFSETQ. CDR3 bases: TGCGCCAGCAGCTTGCGCGGAGGTTACACTGAAGCTTTCTTT. It yields the protein CASSLRGGYTEAFF.

The chain recombines TRBV7-8 with TRBJ2-3, with D hard to call. CDR1 and CDR2 (germline): SGHVS, FQNEAQ. Trimming took off 7 bases at V and 1 base at J, with 12 bases between the two ends. CDR3 length equals 14 residues. The CDR3 sequence is CASTPGARTDTQYF. CDR3 DNA sequence: TGTGCCAGCACCCCAGGCGCCCGCACAGATACGCAGTATTTT.

This chain connects TRBV28 to TRBJ2-2; D ambiguous. The CDR3 loop spans 14 amino acids. Germline V gene sequence: CDR1 MDHEN, CDR2 SYDVKM. Trimming pared 9 bases from V and 5 bases from J, leaving 16 bases between. CDR3 nucleotides: TGTGCCAGAAGTATCCGAGGCGAAACCGGGGAGCTGTTTTTT. It specifies CARSIRGETGELFF.

V usage is TRBV6-1 and J usage is TRBJ2-7, with 12 bases identical to TRBD1. The germline CDR1 and CDR2 sequences are MNHNS and SASEGT. Trimming removed 3 bases from V and 6 bases from J; junction bases left unmatched: 15. The CDR3 spans 18 residues. The CDR3 DNA reads TGTGCCAGCAGTGATCCGGGACAGGGGGCGGTTTACGTGTTCGAGCAGTACTTC. This codes for CASSDPGQGAVYVFEQYF.

The chain employs TRBV4-1 and TRBJ2-2; 10 positions agree with TRBD1. The CDR3 spans 13 residues. The J segment lost 9 bases and the V segment lost 6 bases, leaving 4 bases of the junction unmatched. The germline V gene encodes CDR1 MGHRA and CDR2 YSYEKL. CDR3 nucleotide sequence: TGCGCCAGCAGATGGACAGGGGGAAGGGAGCTGTTTTTT. Its translation is CASRWTGGRELFF.

V gene TRBV6-5 combines with J gene TRBJ2-2; D remains unclear. The CDR3 totals 14 residues. Germline V CDR1 and CDR2: MNHEY, SVGAGI. V lost 2 bases, J lost 4 bases, and 8 bases lay in between. For the CDR3, the DNA is TGTGCCAGCAGTTACGAGCATCGCACCGGGGAGCTGTTTTTT. It yields the protein CASSYEHRTGELFF.

This clone appeared a single time. The chain recombines TRBV5-6 with TRBJ1-6; no clear D. Trimming took off 0 bases at V and 7 bases at J, with 11 bases between the two ends. The CDR3 contains 15 residues. The germline V gene has CDR1 SGHDT and CDR2 YYEEEE. CDR3 nucleotide sequence: TGTGCCAGCAGCTTGGGGCTGGGAGCAAATTCACCCCTCCACTTT. Its protein product is CASSLGLGANSPLHF.

V gene TRBV27 combines with J gene TRBJ2-2, with TRBD2 as a possible D gene (6 bases). Per germline, CDR1 MNHEY and CDR2 SMNVEV (reference sequence). The germline V and J ends were trimmed by 2 bases and 6 bases, with 7 bases remaining between them. This CDR3 contains 13 residues. The CDR3 region has the DNA TGTGCCAGCAGTTTACTAGCGTCCGGGGAGCTGTTTTTT. Residues: CASSLLASGELFF.

The CDR3 nucleotides are TGTGCCAGTAGTATAGTTGGACACTCCTCTAGCACTGAAGCTTTCTTT. It translates to CASSIVGHSSSTEAFF. This sequence joins TRBV19 and TRBJ1-1, with D maybe TRBD1 (5 bases). V was cut by 1 base and J by 4 bases, with 16 bases left in between. The germline CDR1 and CDR2 sequences are LNHDA and SQIVND (reference sequence). The CDR3 contains 16 residues.

The gene calls are TRBV30 and TRBJ2-2; 9 bases are shared with TRBD1. The CDR3 contains 14 residues. Germline V CDR1 and CDR2: GTSNPN, SVGIG (reference sequence). After removal of 4 bases from V and 3 bases from J, the junction contained 3 bases not matched to a gene. DNA for the CDR3: TGTGCCTGGACGGGGGACAGGGACACCGGGGAGCTGTTTTTT. This translates into CAWTGDRDTGELFF. Looking up the rest from reference TRBV30 and TRBJ2-2 gives the full variable domain: SQTIHQWPATLVQPVGSPLSLECTVEGTSNPNLYWYRQAAGRGLQLLFYSVGIGQISSEVPQNLSASRPQDRQFILSSKKLLLSDSGFYLCAWTGDRDTGELFFGEGSRLTVL.

This chain uses TRBV15 with TRBJ2-7; TRBD1 matches 8 bases. The germline gives CDR1 LNHNV, CDR2 YYDKDF (reference sequence). The J segment lost 2 bases and the V segment lost 0 bases, leaving 3 bases of the junction unmatched. This CDR3 comprises 15 residues. The CDR3 DNA sequence: TGTGCCACCAGCAGAGAAGGGACAGGAACCTACGAGCAGTACTTC. Its protein is CATSREGTGTYEQYF. The whole variable domain, remainder taken from reference TRBV15 and TRBJ2-7, is DAMVIQNPRYQVTQFGKPVTLSCSQTLNHNVMYWYQQKSSQAPKLLFHYYDKDFNNEADTPDNFQSRRPNTSFCFLDIRSPGLGDTAMYLCATSREGTGTYEQYFGPGTRLTVT.

The chain recombines TRBV28 with TRBJ1-2; 8 bases are shared with TRBD1. CDR3 length equals 14 residues. V was clipped by 1 base and J by 8 bases; unmatched bases: 6. Germline loops: CDR1 MDHEN, CDR2 SYDVKM. CDR3 DNA sequence: TGTGCCAGCAGTTTATTGGCAGGGGGCGGCGGCTACACCTTC. Amino acids: CASSLLAGGGGYTF.

V and J are TRBV5-1 and TRBJ2-3; 9 bases are shared with TRBD2. CDR3 length: 17 amino acids. Germline trimming cut 4 bases from V and 4 bases from J; bases unmatched to any gene: 13. Germline V gives CDR1 SGHRS, CDR2 YFSETQ. CDR3 sequence reads: CASSPSGRGGFPDTQYF. CDR3 nucleotide sequence: TGCGCCAGCAGCCCCTCGGGGCGGGGGGGCTTCCCAGATACGCAGTATTTT.